This T cell receptor (beta chain) was captured by sequencing in a study of brain T cells in children with intractable seizures (dated by TCRdb to 2020 to 2022). For the study in its entirety: Resected brain tissue from 50 to 55 pediatric epilepsy surgery cases was initially screened for immune gene transcripts with a NanoString immunology panel. Among the roughly twelve selected surgery cases, eight also had pre-surgery blood sequenced, leaving four with brain tissue only.

The time point label for this specimen denotes: resected brain tissue, or blood drawn just prior to surgery. The surgery cases with the highest brain T cell transcript signatures were chosen for TCR beta chain sequencing of brain tissue, and also of blood when blood was available. Patients had been treated with at least one anti-epileptic drug before surgery. TCR-sequenced patients were children with drug-resistant epilepsy due to tuberous sclerosis complex, focal cortical dysplasia, Rasmussen encephalitis or hemimegalencephaly. Bulk genomic DNA was isolated from unsorted brain tissue and whole blood using the Monarch genomic DNA purification kit. Results and caveats for the whole study, not just this receptor: Sequencing depth differed between pre- and post-surgery blood, so clones missing from the pre-surgery sample may reflect undersampling. The patients' HCMV serostatus was not known, and viral specificity was inferred solely from CDR3 sequence similarity.

Remarks on this clone: What antigen it recognizes has not been identified. The record has no base qualities; no much larger clone is one base away.

The immunoSEQ assay was used to generate TCR beta chain sequences from genomic DNA. Regarding the original processing steps: CDR3 sequences that did not begin with the conserved framework cysteine at position 104 were removed manually. To get clonality, the normalized Shannon's Diversity Index was subtracted from one, giving values from 0 (maximal diversity) to 1 (oligoclonal). Chi-squared comparison-of-proportions tests were used to check whether the frequency of the same CDR3 differed between samples, for example brain versus blood. Public clonotypes were found through immuneACCESS searches, while the VDJdb browser was used to judge similarity to known antiviral clonotypes. TCRdb's version of the immuneACCESS table is confined to in-frame rearrangements and falls short of the full clone set. An unresolved V gene accounts for under half of the shortfall where checked; the remainder is of unknown origin. V, J and clone size were drawn from that table, and D and trimming were deduced from the DNA. Present in this sample are about 76,000 clones, under 95% of which were seen just once. The ten most abundant clones make up approximately 1.4% of the sample.

The cysteine opens and the phenylalanine closes a CDR3 of 10 amino acids. Solely the CDR3 DNA is kept, with 30 bases framed from the first base. The germline V gene (reference sequence) specifies GTSNPN as CDR1 and SVGIG as CDR2. The junction carries 5 bases between V and J, which are trimmed by 2 bases and 7 bases respectively. The material sequenced was peripheral blood, taken at surgery. This receptor was identified in a boy under three years old with tuberous sclerosis and intractable seizures. The V gene is TRBV30 and the J gene is TRBJ1-1, with a tentative D gene TRBD1 over 5 matching bases. The DNA sequence reads TGTGCCTGGAGTCAGGGTGAAGCTTTCTTT. This gives the protein CAWSQGEAFF.